A selection of T cell receptor beta chains follows, all from one sample in a study of cytomegalovirus exposure and HLA in healthy donors. Sequencing used immunoSEQ multiplex PCR; TCRdb keeps in-frame clones, though not all of them. The sample carries under 150,000 clones, 70% to 80% recorded once. The sequenced material came from PBMCs. These receptors came from a woman aged 60-70 years in good health and CMV-seropositive. Both conserved end residues are part of each CDR3. D genes are given only for firm matches. Clone size is stated in some rows and not others, as once, few, many or a class when expanded.

>TRBJ2-5|NA|TRBD1|TRBV7-3
TGTGCCAGCAGCCCGGGACAGGGAGGGAAGACCCAGTACTTC
CASSPGQGGKTQYF
>TRBJ2-7|few|TRBD2|TRBV15
TGTGCCACCAGCAGGGGACTAGCGGGGACGACCTACGAGCAGTACTTC
CATSRGLAGTTYEQYF
>TRBJ2-7|once|TRBD2|TRBV5-1
TGCGCCAGCAGCTCTGCCGGGAGCGGGGCGGAGGAGCAGTACTTC
CASSSAGSGAEEQYF
>TRBJ2-7|NA|TRBD1|TRBV5-1
TGCGCCAGCAGCCCGGACAGGGCAAAGGGCGAGCAGTACTTC
CASSPDRAKGEQYF
>TRBJ1-2|NA|NA|TRBV15
TGTGCCACCAGCAGAGCGGGGTATAACTATGGCTACACCTTC
CATSRAGYNYGYTF
>TRBJ1-2|NA|NA|TRBV5-6
TGTGCCAGCAGCTCCCCCGAAACGACAGTCTATGGCTACACCTTC
CASSSPETTVYGYTF
>TRBJ2-2|few|NA|TRBV10-3
TGTGCCATCGGAGGGCAGGGTGGAGAGGGGGAGCTGTTTTTT
CAIGGQGGEGELFF
>TRBJ2-1|NA|NA|TRBV10-2
TGCGCCAGCAGTCGACTACCTAACTCCTACAATGAGCAGTTCTTC
CASSRLPNSYNEQFF
>TRBJ2-1|NA|TRBD2|TRBV9
TGTGCCAGCAGCGTCCTGACTAGCGGGGTTCCCAATGAGCAGTTCTTC
CASSVLTSGVPNEQFF
>TRBJ1-1|NA|TRBD1|TRBV6-5
TGTGCCAGCAATAGGGACAGGGGGCTGAACACTGAAGCTTTCTTT
CASNRDRGLNTEAFF
>TRBJ2-1|NA|NA|TRBV7-3
TGTGCCAGCAGCTTAACTAGTCAGGGGACATACAATGAGCAGTTCTTC
CASSLTSQGTYNEQFF
>TRBJ1-3|NA|NA|TRBV9
TGTGCCAGCAGTGGGGGGGGCTCTGGAAACACCATATATTTT
CASSGGGSGNTIYF
>TRBJ1-1|NA|NA|TRBV11-2
TGTGCCAGCAGCTTGGACCTGGGGGGAGGGGACACTGAAGCTTTCTTT
CASSLDLGGGDTEAFF
>TRBJ2-6|NA|NA|TRBV4-1
TGCGCCAGCAGGAGTACCGGGGCCAACGTCCTGACTTTC
CASRSTGANVLTF
>TRBJ1-6|NA|NA|TRBV6-1
TGTGCCAGCAGTGGCAAGGACAGATACTATAATTCACCCCTCCACTTT
CASSGKDRYYNSPLHF
>TRBJ1-2|NA|NA|TRBV6-1
TGTGCCAGCTGGGTCGGATCCGCGAGGGACTATGGCTACACCTTC
CASWVGSARDYGYTF
>TRBJ2-7|NA|NA|TRBV19
TGTGCCAGTAGTCTGACTAATGACATCACCTACGAGCAGTACTTC
CASSLTNDITYEQYF
>TRBJ2-3|NA|TRBD2|TRBV5-1
TGCGCCAGCAGCTCCGCCGGCGGGGACTATGATACGCAGTATTTT
CASSSAGGDYDTQYF
>TRBJ1-1|NA|NA|TRBV7-9
TGTGCCAGCAGCTTGATGACAGTGAACACTGAAGCTTTCTTT
CASSLMTVNTEAFF
>TRBJ2-1|few|TRBD2|TRBV25-1
TGTGCCAGCAGTGACTTGACTAGCGGGGGCCGGTACAATGAGCAGTTCTTC
CASSDLTSGGRYNEQFF
>TRBJ2-3|few|NA|TRBV4-1
TGCGCCAGCAGCTCACTCGGGGGAGGATCAGATACGCAGTATTTT
CASSSLGGGSDTQYF
>TRBJ1-6|NA|NA|TRBV6-6
TGTGCCAGCACCCCACGAGGAGGGGAATATAATTCACCCCTCCACTTT
CASTPRGGEYNSPLHF
>TRBJ2-7|NA|NA|TRBV6-5
TGTGCCAGCAGCCGCTCGACAGTAGCCTACGAGCAGTACTTC
CASSRSTVAYEQYF
>TRBJ2-1|NA|TRBD1|TRBV18
TGTGCCAGCTCACCAACAGGGGGCTTGTACAATGAGCAGTTCTTC
CASSPTGGLYNEQFF
>TRBJ1-4|NA|TRBD1|TRBV16
TGTGCCAGCAGCCCCGGGACAGGGTTTGGTGAAAAACTGTTTTTT
CASSPGTGFGEKLFF
>TRBJ2-1|NA|TRBD2|TRBV5-1
TGCGCCAGCAGCTTGGAGGCTAGCGGGGGGGCCAGTCATGAGCAGTTCTTC
CASSLEASGGASHEQFF
>TRBJ2-7|NA|NA|TRBV7-8
TGTGCCAGCAGCTTAGGAGATAGCTTCTACGAGCAGTACTTC
CASSLGDSFYEQYF
>TRBJ2-5|NA|TRBD2|TRBV13
TGTGCCAGCAGCTCGTCTAGCGGGGAAGAGACCCAGTACTTC
CASSSSSGEETQYF
>TRBJ2-7|once|TRBD1|TRBV7-9
TGTGCCAGCAGCTCTTCAGGGGGCTACGAGCAGTACTTC
CASSSSGGYEQYF
>TRBJ1-3|NA|NA|TRBV14
TGTGCCAGCAGCCCCAGTGGAAACACCATATATTTT
CASSPSGNTIYF
>TRBJ1-4|NA|NA|TRBV29-1
TGCAGCGCGATACAGGGCCGTGCAACTAATGAAAAACTGTTTTTT
CSAIQGRATNEKLFF
>TRBJ1-3|NA|NA|TRBV11-2
TGTGCCTCCCCAGGGAACAGTGGAAACACCATATATTTT
CASPGNSGNTIYF
>TRBJ2-1|NA|NA|TRBV6-1
TGTGCCAGCAGTGTTGACAGTCTCTACAATGAGCAGTTCTTC
CASSVDSLYNEQFF
>TRBJ1-3|NA|TRBD1|TRBV27
TGTGCCAGCAGTTTGGACAGGAGGGGAAACACCATATATTTT
CASSLDRRGNTIYF
>TRBJ1-5|NA|NA|TRBV6-1
TGTGCCAGCAGTGAAACAACTAGGCAGCCCCAGCATTTT
CASSETTRQPQHF
>TRBJ1-3|few|TRBD1|TRBV7-9
TGTGCCAGCAGCTTTCGGGACAGGGTCGGAAACACCATATATTTT
CASSFRDRVGNTIYF
>TRBJ2-3|NA|TRBD2|TRBV7-2
TGTGCCAGCAGCTTAGTCGGTAGCGGGGGGAAAGAGTATTTT
CASSLVGSGGKEYF
>TRBJ2-5|NA|TRBD1|TRBV7-3
TGTGCCAGCAGCTTCTCGGACAGGGGGCATGGGGAGACCCAGTACTTC
CASSFSDRGHGETQYF
>TRBJ1-2|once|TRBD1|TRBV5-1
TGCGCCAGCAGCGGGACAGGGGGTAACTATGGCTACACCTTC
CASSGTGGNYGYTF
>TRBJ2-7|NA|TRBD1|TRBV29-1
TGCAGCGGTACGGGACAGGGGGCCTACGAGCAGTACTTC
CSGTGQGAYEQYF
>TRBJ2-2|NA|TRBD1|TRBV11-3
TGTGCCAGCAGCTTAACAGGGGTAGGCACCGGGGAGCTGTTTTTT
CASSLTGVGTGELFF
>TRBJ1-3|few|TRBD1|TRBV19
TGTGCCAGTAGTATAACAACGGGACAGCTCTCTGGAAACACCATATATTTT
CASSITTGQLSGNTIYF
>TRBJ1-3|NA|TRBD1|TRBV11-2
TGTGCCAGCAGCTTGGGGACAGGTCCGGTAAACACCATATATTTT
CASSLGTGPVNTIYF
>TRBJ1-1|few|NA|TRBV6-6
TGTGCCAGCAGGACGACAGGAACTGAAGCTTTCTTT
CASRTTGTEAFF
>TRBJ1-1|NA|NA|TRBV7-9
TGTGCCAGCAGCCCACCACAGGTCGACACTGAAGCTTTCTTT
CASSPPQVDTEAFF
>TRBJ1-5|NA|TRBD1|TRBV10-3
TGTGCCATCAGTGAGGACAGGGGGAATCAGCCCCAGCATTTT
CAISEDRGNQPQHF
>TRBJ1-3|few|NA|TRBV4-1
TGCGCCAGCACCACCACAGGGAACTCTGGAAACACCATATATTTT
CASTTTGNSGNTIYF
>TRBJ1-1|NA|TRBD1|TRBV7-7
TGTGCTAGCAGCCCACTTCAGACAGGGGGCATTGAAGCTTTCTTT
CASSPLQTGGIEAFF
>TRBJ2-3|NA|TRBD1|TRBV6-1
TGTGCCAGCAGTGACCGGGACAGGGGGCGAATAGATACGCAGTATTTT
CASSDRDRGRIDTQYF
>TRBJ1-5|NA|TRBD1|TRBV6-1
TGTGCCAGCAGTGGACAGGGGATTCCCAATCAGCCCCAGCATTTT
CASSGQGIPNQPQHF
>TRBJ2-7|few|NA|TRBV6-5
TGTGCCAGCACGATCAGACAGGCGTCCTACGAGCAGTACTTC
CASTIRQASYEQYF
>TRBJ1-1|NA|NA|TRBV9
TGTGCCAGCAGCGTAGGGCACCAAAGTTCAGGGACTGAAGCTTTCTTT
CASSVGHQSSGTEAFF
>TRBJ1-1|NA|NA|TRBV21-1
TGTGCCAGCAGCAACTCCCAAGACAGAGGAGCTGAAGCTTTCTTT
CASSNSQDRGAEAFF
>TRBJ1-1|NA|NA|TRBV7-9
TGTTCCAGCAGCTTAGGAGCGTCCTCGAACACTGAAGCTTTCTTT
CSSSLGASSNTEAFF
>TRBJ2-3|few|NA|TRBV7-9
TGTGCCAGCAGCTTAGCGGAATCAGGAAGCGGTACGCAGTATTTT
CASSLAESGSGTQYF
>TRBJ1-5|NA|TRBD1|TRBV2
TGTGCCCTCGGGACAGGGGTCTCGCAGCCCCAGCATTTT
CALGTGVSQPQHF
>TRBJ1-3|NA|NA|TRBV19
TGTGCCAGTAGTCTTGGAGGATCCGGAAACACCATATATTTT
CASSLGGSGNTIYF
>TRBJ1-1|NA|NA|TRBV19
TGTGCCAGTAGTGGCCAGACATCCACTGAAGCTTTCTTT
CASSGQTSTEAFF
>TRBJ2-5|NA|NA|TRBV2
TGTGCCAGCAGCCTTCTACAGGGCGGGCAAGAGACCCAGTACTTC
CASSLLQGGQETQYF